The 14 T cell receptor beta chains presented below share a single source sample, sequenced in a study of control samples from healthy donors and cancer patients. Produced via immunoSEQ multiplex PCR; TCRdb's table is partial and in-frame only. This sample carries some 120,000 clones, approximately 90% of them seen once, and the ten largest clones take more than 6.5%. Sequenced sample: blood. The source of these receptors is a man aged 18 to 29 in good health.

The genes are TRBV10-3 and TRBJ1-2, with a possible D match to TRBD1 (6 bases). Germline CDR1 reads ENHRY; CDR2 reads SYGVKD. The V and J ends lost 0 bases and 4 bases respectively, with 15 bases between them. CDR3 length equals 16 residues. CDR3 sequence (DNA): TGTGCCATCAGTGAGTCGAGGGGGGGGCGCAGCTATGGCTACACCTTC. This sequence encodes CAISESRGGRSYGYTF.

The chain joins TRBV6-5 to TRBJ1-5; a weak D match, TRBD1 (6 bases). V lost 10 bases, J lost 0 bases, and 13 bases lay in between. The CDR3 runs 14 residues. Germline lookup yields CDR1 MNHEY and CDR2 SVGAGI. CDR3 loop: CATNRDNSNQPQHF. The CDR3 DNA sequence: TGTGCCACAAATCGGGACAATAGCAATCAGCCCCAGCATTTT.

The gene calls are TRBV11-2 and TRBJ1-1; the match to TRBD1 covers 8 bases. V shed 5 bases and J 5 bases; nucleotides not matched to a gene: 13. Germline loops: CDR1 SGHAT, CDR2 FQNNGV. This CDR3 contains 16 residues. This CDR3 is CASSIGPRGRRTEAFF. The CDR3, as DNA: TGTGCCAGCAGCATAGGACCCAGGGGGCGGAGGACTGAAGCTTTCTTT. The variable domain in full, completed from reference TRBV11-2 and TRBJ1-1, reads EAGVAQSPRYKIIEKRQSVAFWCNPISGHATLYWYQQILGQGPKLLIQFQNNGVVDDSQLPKDRFSAERLKGVDSTLKIQPAKLEDSAVYLCASSIGPRGRRTEAFFGQGTRLTVV.

The rearrangement joins TRBV13 to TRBJ1-6; the match to TRBD1 covers 10 bases. This CDR3 contains 15 residues. The J segment lost 8 bases and the V segment lost 4 bases, leaving 5 bases of the junction unmatched. Germline values: CDR1 PRHDT, CDR2 FYEKMQ (reference sequence). The CDR3 nucleotides read TGTGCCAGCAGCTCTGACAGGGGGCTTGATTCACCCCTCCACTTT. Its protein product is CASSSDRGLDSPLHF.

The chain carries TRBV10-2 and TRBJ2-4; D is unresolved. Between the trimmed V and J ends, which lost 6 bases and 0 bases, there was a span of 9 bases. CDR1 is WSHSY and CDR2 is SAAADI in the germline V gene. There are 14 residues in the CDR3. DNA for the CDR3: TGCGCCAGCAGCCCCGTCCCAGCCAAAAACATTCAGTACTTC. It codes for CASSPVPAKNIQYF.

The chain employs TRBV4-1 and TRBJ2-3; 7 bases align to TRBD1. The CDR3 has 18 residues. Germline trimming cut 3 bases from V and 0 bases from J; bases unmatched to any gene: 12. Germline values: CDR1 MGHRA, CDR2 YSYEKL. CDR3 bases: TGCGCCAGCAGCCACCTACCGGGACAGAGACTTAGCACAGATACGCAGTATTTT. Protein: CASSHLPGQRLSTDTQYF.

In DNA form, the CDR3 reads TGCGCCAGCAGCTTGGGTCCGGGCCTCTACGAGCAGTACTTC. Translated: CASSLGPGLYEQYF. The chain employs TRBV5-1 and TRBJ2-7; no clear D gene. Germline CDR1 and CDR2: SGHRS and YFSETQ. The V end was cut by 0 bases, the J end by 3 bases, with 10 bases between. This CDR3 spans 14 amino acids.

The rearrangement links TRBV18 to TRBJ1-2; the match to TRBD1 covers 7 bases. CDR3 size: 14 residues. The ends lost 3 bases at V and 12 bases at J; junction bases unmatched: 13. Germline CDR1 is KGHSH and CDR2 is LQKENI. The CDR3 DNA follows: TGTGCCAGCTCACCCGCGACCGGGACAGACCTCCACACCTTC. Amino acids: CASSPATGTDLHTF.

The rearrangement uses TRBV12-3 or TRBV12-4 and TRBJ2-1; perhaps TRBD2 as D (6 bases). V was cut by 3 bases and J by 9 bases, with 9 bases left in between. CDR3 length: 12 amino acids. The CDR3 DNA is TGTGCCAGCAGTTTTCGGGGGAGTGAGCAGTTCTTC. It specifies CASSFRGSEQFF.

The chain is built from TRBV12-3 or TRBV12-4 and TRBJ1-5, with unresolved D. The CDR3 is made up of 13 amino acids. V was cut by 1 base and J by 3 bases, with 4 bases left in between. The CDR3 DNA is TGTGCCAGCAGTTTAGGGGTCAATCAGCCCCAGCATTTT. Encoded protein: CASSLGVNQPQHF.

The V gene is TRBV27, the J gene TRBJ1-4; D is undetermined. CDR3 length equals 14 residues. Deletions cut 6 bases from V and 3 bases from J, with 11 bases between. Germline-derived CDR1 and CDR2 are MNHEY and SMNVEV (reference sequence). As DNA, the CDR3 is TGTGCCAGCAGGAGCGGCGGATCTAATGAAAAACTGTTTTTT. The encoded protein is CASRSGGSNEKLFF.

The table lists this clone with a count of one. DNA of the CDR3: TGTGCCGGGCAGGGTTCTAGCACAGATACGCAGTATTTT. Its protein product is CAGQGSSTDTQYF. The chain recombines TRBV30 with TRBJ2-3; the D gene is possibly TRBD1 (5 bases). CDR1 GTSNPN and CDR2 SVGIG come from the germline V gene (reference sequence). The V end lost 8 bases, the J end lost 0 bases, and 12 bases lay between the germline ends. This CDR3 region has 13 residues.

The V gene is TRBV7-2, the J gene TRBJ1-3; perhaps TRBD1 as D (5 bases). The V and J ends lost 5 bases and 0 bases respectively, with 14 bases between them. CDR1 SGHTA and CDR2 FQGNSA come from the germline V gene. The CDR3 totals 16 residues. CDR3 region: CASSTDRDYSGNTIYF. The DNA of the CDR3 is TGTGCCAGCAGCACCGACCGGGACTACTCTGGAAACACCATATATTTT. The whole variable domain, filled in from reference TRBV7-2 and TRBJ1-3, reads GAGVSQSPSNKVTEKGKDVELRCDPISGHTALYWYRQSLGQGLEFLIYFQGNSAPDKSGLPSDRFSAERTGGSVSTLTIQRTQQEDSAVYLCASSTDRDYSGNTIYFGEGSWLTVV.

V is TRBV30 and J is TRBJ1-6; D ambiguous. Trimming pared 8 bases from V and 5 bases from J, leaving 13 bases between. This CDR3 is built from 13 residues. Germline assignment: CDR1 GTSNPN and CDR2 SVGIG (reference sequence). The CDR3 DNA reads TGTGCCGGTGGACGGGGAAATAATTCACCCCTCCACTTT. Translating gives CAGGRGNNSPLHF.